This is a list of T cell receptor beta chains from one sample in a study of blood T cells in healthy people across ages. TCRdb reprocessed the 5' RACE reads via MiXCR and lists one record per CDR3 protein. The sample carries 1.4 million or so distinct CDR3 sequences, approximately 42% recorded once. Material for sequencing was blood. The receptor source for this set is a young woman in good health. The CDR3 runs from the conserved cysteine through the conserved F or W. D genes are given only for firm matches. Not all rows give a size; the values are once, few, many and, for expanded clones, a class.

few	TRBV6-1	13	TRBJ2-7	NA	TGTGCCAGGAAGACAGTTCCCTCCTACGAGCAGTACTTC	CARKTVPSYEQYF
few	TRBV18	18	TRBJ2-1	TRBD2	TGTGCCAGCTCACCAAGAGTAGCGGGGGGGCTGTCCTACAATGAGCAGTTCTTC	CASSPRVAGGLSYNEQFF
few	TRBV7-9	17	TRBJ2-7	NA	TGTGCCAGCAGCTTTGATCGTACGCGCTTCTCCACCTACGAGCAGTACTTC	CASSFDRTRFSTYEQYF
NA	TRBV12-3/TRBV12-4	14	TRBJ1-1	NA	TGTGCCAGCAGCCCTCAGTGGGTGAGGACTGAAGCTTTCTTT	CASSPQWVRTEAFF
NA	TRBV2	14	TRBJ2-5	NA	TGTGCCAGCAGTGAAACTGGGGTTGGGGGGACCCAGTACTTC	CASSETGVGGTQYF
NA	TRBV20-1	12	TRBJ2-2	NA	TGCAGTGCTAGTAGCCGGGGCGGGGAGCTGTTTTTT	CSASSRGGELFF
once	TRBV20-1	15	TRBJ1-2	NA	TGCAGTGCTAGAAATTGGGGGGCAGATGGGTATGGCTACACCTTC	CSARNWGADGYGYTF
NA	TRBV7-8	14	TRBJ2-5	NA	TGTGCCAGCAGCTTGAGACGAGTTCAAGAGACCCAGTACTTC	CASSLRRVQETQYF
NA	TRBV6-2/TRBV6-3	15	TRBJ2-7	TRBD1	TGTGCCAGCAGTTACCAGGGACAGGGCATTAACGAGCAGTACTTC	CASSYQGQGINEQYF
few	TRBV29-1	13	TRBJ2-1	NA	TGCAGCGTTGTGGCACAAGTTAACAATGAGCAGTTCTTC	CSVVAQVNNEQFF
NA	TRBV20-1	13	TRBJ2-7	NA	TGCAGTGTTGTCTATGGGCGTAACGACGAGCAGTACTTC	CSVVYGRNDEQYF
few	TRBV20-1	16	TRBJ2-7	TRBD2	TGCAGTGCTGGCCCGGGACTAGCGGGAGGTTCCTACGAGCAGTACTTC	CSAGPGLAGGSYEQYF
NA	TRBV7-2	13	TRBJ2-1	NA	TGTGCCAGCAGCCACAAGCACCTATATGAGCAGTTCTTC	CASSHKHLYEQFF
NA	TRBV25-1	15	TRBJ1-4	TRBD1	TGTGCCAGCAGTGGCCAGGGACAGGGCTATGAAAAACTGTTTTTT	CASSGQGQGYEKLFF
few	TRBV7-2	15	TRBJ2-7	TRBD1	TGTGCCAGCAGCCGAACCGGGACAGGCTCCTACGAGCAGTACTTC	CASSRTGTGSYEQYF
NA	TRBV9	15	TRBJ1-1	NA	TGTGCCAGCAGCGTAGGCTACCCCTCGGGGACTGAAGCTTTCTTT	CASSVGYPSGTEAFF
few	TRBV25-1	15	TRBJ2-3	NA	TGTGCCAGCAGTGAATTAGGTAGGGGCACAGATACGCAGTATTTT	CASSELGRGTDTQYF
few	TRBV7-2	16	TRBJ2-3	NA	TGTGCCAGCAGCTTAGGACAGGGGAGGGGGCAGAGACCGCAGTATTTT	CASSLGQGRGQRPQYF
NA	TRBV9	14	TRBJ2-3	NA	TGTGCCAGCAGCGTAGTCAGAGCCACAGATACGCAGTATTTT	CASSVVRATDTQYF
once	TRBV20-1	15	TRBJ1-2	NA	TGCAGTGCTAGAGATCTATACAGTCTAAACGATGGCTACACCTTC	CSARDLYSLNDGYTF
few	TRBV4-1	16	TRBJ2-1	TRBD1	TGCGCCAGCAGCCAAGCGACAGGGCCCCACTACAATGAGCAGTTCTTC	CASSQATGPHYNEQFF
few	TRBV29-1	12	TRBJ1-2	NA	TGCAGCGTTGAGTCCCAGTACGGTGGCTACACCTTC	CSVESQYGGYTF
few	TRBV24-1	15	TRBJ2-3	NA	TGTGCCACCAGTTCGGCTCACGCTAGCACAGATACGCAGTATTTT	CATSSAHASTDTQYF
NA	TRBV18	14	TRBJ2-5	NA	TGTGCCAGCTCACCACCAAATCGGGAAGAGACCCAGTACTTC	CASSPPNREETQYF
many	TRBV7-8	16	TRBJ2-1	TRBD2	TGTGCCAGCAGCTTAAACGTGGGAGGGACCTACAATGAGCAGTTCTTC	CASSLNVGGTYNEQFF
few	TRBV5-1	15	TRBJ2-3	TRBD2	TGCGCCAGCAGCTTGGCACCGGGGGGGCTGGATACGCAGTATTTT	CASSLAPGGLDTQYF
NA	TRBV18	20	TRBJ2-1	TRBD2	TGTGCCAGCTCACCACCGGGACTAGCGGGTCAGAAGTACACCTACAATGAGCAGTTCTTC	CASSPPGLAGQKYTYNEQFF
NA	TRBV12-3/TRBV12-4	16	TRBJ2-3	TRBD2	TGTGCCAGCAGCCTTAGGGGAGCGGGAGTCCCAGATACGCAGTATTTT	CASSLRGAGVPDTQYF
NA	TRBV6-2/TRBV6-3	15	TRBJ1-5	NA	TGTGCCAGCACCTCGGGGGTCTTCAGCAATCAGCCCCAGCATTTT	CASTSGVFSNQPQHF
NA	TRBV7-3	15	TRBJ2-6	NA	TGTGCCAGCAGCTTCGACAGGTCTGGGGCCAACGTCCTGACTTTC	CASSFDRSGANVLTF
few	TRBV9	16	TRBJ2-1	NA	TGTGCCAGCAGCGCGAGGTCGACTAGTCTCTACAATGAGCAGTTCTTC	CASSARSTSLYNEQFF
once	TRBV28	20	TRBJ2-7	TRBD2	TGTGCCAGCGGTTTGGGGGTAGCGGGAGCTATTATCTCTGGGTACAATGAGCAGTACTTC	CASGLGVAGAIISGYNEQYF